Each of the 18 T cell receptor beta chains below was sequenced from the same sample in a study of control samples from healthy donors and cancer patients. Assay: immunoSEQ multiplex PCR; the TCRdb copy retains only in-frame clones and omits some. The profile covers some 190,000 clones, with about 89% appearing a single time and 1.5% to 2% taken by the ten largest. The specimen sequenced was blood. The receptors stem from a man aged 25 to 40 in good health.

The rearrangement links TRBV5-1 to TRBJ2-2, with TRBD1 matching over 9 bases. CDR3 length: 17 amino acids. Germline-derived CDR1 and CDR2 are SGHRS and YFSETQ. Unmatched junction bases numbered 10, after V lost 4 bases and J lost 3 bases. The CDR3 region is CASSPTAGTGHTGELFF. The DNA for the CDR3 is TGCGCCAGCAGCCCAACAGCCGGGACAGGGCACACCGGGGAGCTGTTTTTT. The full variable domain, its missing parts supplied by reference TRBV5-1 and TRBJ2-2, is KAGVTQTPRYLIKTRGQQVTLSCSPISGHRSVSWYQQTPGQGLQFLFEYFSETQRNKGNFPGRFSGRQFSNSRSEMNVSTLELGDSALYLCASSPTAGTGHTGELFFGEGSRLTVL.

This clone was seen more than once but under ten times. This sequence joins TRBV6-5 and TRBJ1-5; TRBD1 matches at 8 bases. The CDR3 has 15 amino acids. After removal of 5 bases from V and 4 bases from J, the junction contained 7 bases not matched to a gene. Germline V gene lookup returns CDR1 MNHEY and CDR2 SVGAGI. CDR3 sequence: CASSRTQGANQPQHF. Here the CDR3 DNA reads TGTGCCAGCAGTCGGACCCAGGGGGCAAATCAGCCCCAGCATTTT.

The genes are TRBV29-1 and TRBJ2-4; 9 bases are shared with TRBD1. Trimming cost V 7 bases and J 3 bases; bases outside gene matches: 4. Germline CDR1 SQVTM, CDR2 ANQGSEA. This CDR3 is built from 13 residues. The CDR3 DNA sequence: TGCAGCGCTATGGGACAGGGCAAAAACATTCAGTACTTC. It encodes CSAMGQGKNIQYF.

J is TRBJ2-1 and V is TRBV15; D not certain. Germline values: CDR1 LNHNV, CDR2 YYDKDF (reference sequence). V was clipped by 3 bases and J by 4 bases, with 13 bases between them. The CDR3 has 15 residues. CDR3 DNA: TGTGCCACCAGCAGGAGGAAGACGCGATACAATGAGCAGTTCTTC. This sequence encodes CATSRRKTRYNEQFF.

The chain carries TRBV7-2 and TRBJ1-1, with a weak D call TRBD1 (5 bases). This CDR3 region has 14 residues. Per germline, CDR1 SGHTA and CDR2 FQGNSA. V was trimmed by 1 base and J by 6 bases, leaving 12 bases between them. In nucleotides, the CDR3 is TGTGCCAGCAGCTTAGAGGTCAGGGTAGCTGAAGCTTTCTTT. Amino acids: CASSLEVRVAEAFF.

The V and J genes are TRBV11-2 and TRBJ2-1; 10 bases are shared with TRBD2. The CDR3 has 14 amino acids. Germline V gene sequence: CDR1 SGHAT, CDR2 FQNNGV. Losses at the gene ends were 7 bases for V and 6 bases for J; bases not matched to a gene: 6. In DNA, the CDR3 is TGTGCCAGCACCATCGGGACTAGCGTCAATGAGCAGTTCTTC. Translating it yields CASTIGTSVNEQFF.

DNA of the CDR3: TGTGCTAGTGCCCCTGCACGGTTTGAGCAGTTCTTC. Its translation is CASAPARFEQFF. This rearrangement joins TRBV12-5 to TRBJ2-1, with D unclear. Trimming took off 7 bases at V and 9 bases at J, with 13 bases between the two ends. The V gene's germline CDR1 is LGHNT and CDR2 FRNRAP. The CDR3 runs 12 residues. The variable domain in full, with the rest retrieved from reference TRBV12-5 and TRBJ2-1, is DARVTQTPRHKVTEMGQEVTMRCQPILGHNTVFWYRQTMMQGLELLAYFRNRAPLDDSGMPKDRFSAEMPDATLATLKIQPSEPRDSAVYFCASAPARFEQFFGPGTRLTVL.

The chain couples TRBV6-5 to TRBJ2-1, with TRBD2 identical over 10 bases. CDR1 and CDR2 (germline): MNHEY, SVGAGI. V dropped 7 bases and J dropped 4; count of bases not matched to a gene: 7. This CDR3 has 15 residues. The CDR3 region is CASTSAGGQYNEQFF. In DNA, the CDR3 is TGTGCCAGCACGTCAGCGGGGGGGCAGTACAATGAGCAGTTCTTC.

A remark on this clone: Within the sample, other DNA sequences also encode this same CDR3. This chain uses TRBV11-3 with TRBJ2-1; D is unresolved. Deletions cut 1 base from V and 5 bases from J, with 3 bases between. Germline loops: CDR1 SGHNT, CDR2 YENEEA. The CDR3 spans 12 residues. The CDR3: CASSLVDNEQFF. The CDR3 DNA reads as TGTGCCAGCAGCTTAGTCGACAATGAGCAGTTCTTC.

The chain joins TRBV19 to TRBJ1-5; possible D gene TRBD1, 6 bases. The V gene lost 3 bases and the J gene lost 4 bases, with 13 bases spanning the gap. Germline V gene lookup returns CDR1 LNHDA and CDR2 SQIVND (reference sequence). This CDR3 has 15 amino acids. The CDR3 coding sequence is TGTGCCAGTAGTATTGGGCCTCAGGGGAATCAGCCCCAGCATTTT. Its translation is CASSIGPQGNQPQHF. Combining the CDR3 with reference TRBV19 and TRBJ1-5 gives the whole variable domain DGGITQSPKYLFRKEGQNVTLSCEQNLNHDAMYWYRQDPGQGLRLIYYSQIVNDFQKGDIAEGYSVSREKKESFPLTVTSAQKNPTAFYLCASSIGPQGNQPQHFGDGTRLSIL.

This chain links TRBV12-3 or TRBV12-4 with TRBJ2-3, with TRBD1 matching over 7 bases. The ends lost 7 bases at V and 5 bases at J; junction bases unmatched: 3. The length of the CDR3 is 12 residues. The CDR3 sequence is CASTPGGDTQYF. The CDR3 nucleotides are TGTGCCAGCACGCCAGGGGGAGATACGCAGTATTTT.

Here the CDR3 reads CASRSWGVSNQPQHF. CDR3 nucleotides: TGTGCCAGCAGGTCTTGGGGAGTTAGCAATCAGCCCCAGCATTTT. The rearrangement links TRBV2 to TRBJ1-5; D not resolved. The germline CDR1 and CDR2 sequences are SNHLY and FYNNEI. The CDR3 consists of 15 residues. V lost 6 bases to trimming and J lost 0 bases, with 12 bases between them.

The chain is built from TRBV6-4 and TRBJ1-2; no firm D call. Germline CDR1 is MRHNA and CDR2 is SNTAGT. CDR3 size: 13 residues. The germline V and J ends were trimmed by 3 bases and 7 bases, with 12 bases remaining between them. CDR3 bases: TGTGCCAGCAGTGATCTGGGAGCAGGTGGCTACACCTTC. Residues: CASSDLGAGGYTF.

J is TRBJ2-3 and V is TRBV5-4; D unclear. Trimming took 6 bases from V and 5 from J, leaving 13 bases between them. Germline CDR1 SGHNT, CDR2 YYREEE (reference sequence). The CDR3 loop spans 13 amino acids. DNA for the CDR3: TGTGCCAGCACCCTGCCAGCGCTAGATACGCAGTATTTT. It encodes CASTLPALDTQYF.

This chain links TRBV6-4 with TRBJ2-7; 8 nucleotides agree with TRBD1. CDR3 length: 17 residues. In germline, CDR1 is MRHNA, CDR2 SNTAGT. The V and J ends lost 2 bases and 3 bases, in that order; junction bases with no gene match: 12. CDR3 residues: CASSDHPVTGEIYEQYF. Written as DNA, the CDR3 is TGTGCCAGCAGTGACCACCCTGTGACAGGGGAGATCTACGAGCAGTACTTC.

The chain has TRBV27 and TRBJ1-1, with 9 bases aligning to TRBD1. Germline CDR1 MNHEY, CDR2 SMNVEV (reference sequence). The CDR3 spans 13 residues. V trimming: 6 bases; J trimming: 5 bases; junction bases outside the gene matches: 4. The CDR3: CASRQGAGTEAFF. In DNA, the CDR3 is TGTGCCAGCAGACAGGGGGCAGGGACTGAAGCTTTCTTT.

The chain links TRBV6-5 to TRBJ2-2; D tentatively fits TRBD1 or TRBD2 (5 bases each). In germline, CDR1 is MNHEY, CDR2 SVGAGI. V lost 6 bases, J lost 4 bases, and 12 bases lay in between. The CDR3 length is 14 residues. The CDR3 DNA sequence: TGTGCCAGCAGGACCCGGGACCCCACCGGGGAGCTGTTTTTT. This codes for CASRTRDPTGELFF.

This chain links TRBV27 with TRBJ1-5; no reliable D call. The germline CDR1 and CDR2 sequences are MNHEY and SMNVEV (reference sequence). With 2 bases removed from V and 7 bases from J, the gap between germline ends came to 9 bases. This CDR3 spans 13 amino acids. CDR3 sequence (DNA): TGTGCCAGCAGTTTAGGAGGAGAACAGCCCCAGCATTTT. It is translated as CASSLGGEQPQHF.